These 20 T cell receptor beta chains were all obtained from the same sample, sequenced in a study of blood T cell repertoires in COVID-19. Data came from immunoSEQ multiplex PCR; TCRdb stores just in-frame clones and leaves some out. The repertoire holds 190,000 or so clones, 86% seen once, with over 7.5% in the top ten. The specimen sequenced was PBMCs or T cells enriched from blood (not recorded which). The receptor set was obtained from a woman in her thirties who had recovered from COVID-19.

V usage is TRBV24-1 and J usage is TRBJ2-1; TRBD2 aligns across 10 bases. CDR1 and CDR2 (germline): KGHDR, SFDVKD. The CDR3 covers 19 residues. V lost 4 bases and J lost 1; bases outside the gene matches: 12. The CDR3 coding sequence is TGTGCCACCAGTGACACCACCCCAACTAGCGGGACGTCCTACAATGAGCAGTTCTTC. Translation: CATSDTTPTSGTSYNEQFF.

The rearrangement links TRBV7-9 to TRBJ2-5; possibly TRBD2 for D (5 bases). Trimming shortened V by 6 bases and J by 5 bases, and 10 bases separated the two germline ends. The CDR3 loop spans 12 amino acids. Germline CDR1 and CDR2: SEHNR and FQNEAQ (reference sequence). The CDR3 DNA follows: TGTGCCAGCAGTGAGGGTGGGGAGACCCAGTACTTC. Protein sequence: CASSEGGETQYF. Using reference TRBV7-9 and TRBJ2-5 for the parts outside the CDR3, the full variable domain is DTGVSQNPRHKITKRGQNVTFRCDPISEHNRLYWYRQTLGQGPEFLTYFQNEAQLEKSRLLSDRFSAERPKGSFSTLEIQRTEQGDSAMYLCASSEGGETQYFGPGTRLLVL.

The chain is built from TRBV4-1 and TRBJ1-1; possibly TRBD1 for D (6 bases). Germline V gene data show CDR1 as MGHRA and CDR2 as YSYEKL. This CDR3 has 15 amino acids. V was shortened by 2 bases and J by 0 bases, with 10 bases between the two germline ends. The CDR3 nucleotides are TGCGCCAGCAGCCAATTGGGACAAATGAACACTGAAGCTTTCTTT. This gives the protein CASSQLGQMNTEAFF.

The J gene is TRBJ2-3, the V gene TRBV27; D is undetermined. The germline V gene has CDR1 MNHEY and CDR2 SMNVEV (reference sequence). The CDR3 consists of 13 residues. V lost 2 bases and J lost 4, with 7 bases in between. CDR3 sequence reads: CASSLNNADTQYF. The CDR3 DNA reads TGTGCCAGCAGTTTAAACAATGCAGATACGCAGTATTTT.

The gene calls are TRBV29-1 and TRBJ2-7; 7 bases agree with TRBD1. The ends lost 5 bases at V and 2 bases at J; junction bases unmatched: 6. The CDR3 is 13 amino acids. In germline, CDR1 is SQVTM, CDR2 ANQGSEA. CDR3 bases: TGCAGCGTTCTGACAGGGAGAGCCTACGAGCAGTACTTC. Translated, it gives CSVLTGRAYEQYF.

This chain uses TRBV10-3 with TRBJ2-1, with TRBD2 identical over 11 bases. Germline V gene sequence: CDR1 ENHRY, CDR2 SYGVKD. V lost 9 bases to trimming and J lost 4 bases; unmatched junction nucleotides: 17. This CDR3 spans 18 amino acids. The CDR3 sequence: CAIGLAGGASRAYNEQFF. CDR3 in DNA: TGTGCCATAGGACTAGCGGGCGGGGCTAGTAGAGCATACAATGAGCAGTTCTTC.

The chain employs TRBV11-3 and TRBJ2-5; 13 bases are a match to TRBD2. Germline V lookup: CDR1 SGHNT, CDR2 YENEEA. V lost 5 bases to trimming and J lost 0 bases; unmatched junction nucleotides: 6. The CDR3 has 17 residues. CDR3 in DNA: TGTGCCAGCAGCCAAGGGACTAGCGGGACGTACCAAGAGACCCAGTACTTC. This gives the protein CASSQGTSGTYQETQYF.

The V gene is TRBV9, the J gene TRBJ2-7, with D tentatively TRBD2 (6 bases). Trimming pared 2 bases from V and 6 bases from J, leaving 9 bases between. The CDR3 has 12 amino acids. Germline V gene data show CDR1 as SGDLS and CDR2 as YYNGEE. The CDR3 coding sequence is TGTGCCAGCAGCGTGACCGGGGGCGAGCAGTACTTC. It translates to CASSVTGGEQYF.

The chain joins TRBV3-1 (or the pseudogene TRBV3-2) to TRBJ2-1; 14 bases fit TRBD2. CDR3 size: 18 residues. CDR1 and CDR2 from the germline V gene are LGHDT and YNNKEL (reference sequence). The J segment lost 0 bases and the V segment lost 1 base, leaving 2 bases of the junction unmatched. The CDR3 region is CASSQGTSGRSSYNEQFF. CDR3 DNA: TGTGCCAGCAGCCAAGGGACTAGCGGGAGGAGCTCCTACAATGAGCAGTTCTTC.

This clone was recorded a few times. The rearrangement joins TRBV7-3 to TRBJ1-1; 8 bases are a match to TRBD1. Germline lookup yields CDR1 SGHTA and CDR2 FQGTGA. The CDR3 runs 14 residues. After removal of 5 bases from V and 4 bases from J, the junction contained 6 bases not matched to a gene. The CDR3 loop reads CASSAKTGVTEAFF. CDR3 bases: TGTGCCAGCAGCGCAAAGACAGGGGTCACTGAAGCTTTCTTT.

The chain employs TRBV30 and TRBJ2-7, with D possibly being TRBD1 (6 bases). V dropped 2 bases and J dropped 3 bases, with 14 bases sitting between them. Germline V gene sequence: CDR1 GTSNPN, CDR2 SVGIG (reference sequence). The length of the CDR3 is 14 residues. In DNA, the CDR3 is TGTGCCTGGAGTCAGGGGTCCGGATTCTACGAGCAGTACTTC. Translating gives CAWSQGSGFYEQYF.

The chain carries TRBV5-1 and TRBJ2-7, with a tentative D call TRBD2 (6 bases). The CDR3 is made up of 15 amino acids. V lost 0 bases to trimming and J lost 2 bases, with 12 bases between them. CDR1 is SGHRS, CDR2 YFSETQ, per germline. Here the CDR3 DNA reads TGCGCCAGCAGCTTGGCGGCGGGAAATACCTACGAGCAGTACTTC. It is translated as CASSLAAGNTYEQYF.

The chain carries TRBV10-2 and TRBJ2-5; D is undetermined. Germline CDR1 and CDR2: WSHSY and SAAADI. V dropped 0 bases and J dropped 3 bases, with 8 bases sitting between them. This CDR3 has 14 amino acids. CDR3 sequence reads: CASSESMAEETQYF. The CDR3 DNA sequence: TGCGCCAGCAGTGAGTCGATGGCCGAAGAGACCCAGTACTTC.

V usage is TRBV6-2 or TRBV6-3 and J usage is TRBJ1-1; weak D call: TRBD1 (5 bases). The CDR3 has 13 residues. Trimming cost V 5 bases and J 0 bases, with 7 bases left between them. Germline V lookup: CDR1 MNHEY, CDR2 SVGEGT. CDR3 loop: CASSTRVNTEAFF. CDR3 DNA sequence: TGTGCCAGCAGTACCAGGGTGAACACTGAAGCTTTCTTT.

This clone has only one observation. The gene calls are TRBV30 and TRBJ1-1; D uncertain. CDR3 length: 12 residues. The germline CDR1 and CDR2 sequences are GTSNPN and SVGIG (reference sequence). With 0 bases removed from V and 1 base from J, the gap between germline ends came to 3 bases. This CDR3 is CAWSVRNTEAFF. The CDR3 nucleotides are TGTGCCTGGAGTGTCAGGAACACTGAAGCTTTCTTT.

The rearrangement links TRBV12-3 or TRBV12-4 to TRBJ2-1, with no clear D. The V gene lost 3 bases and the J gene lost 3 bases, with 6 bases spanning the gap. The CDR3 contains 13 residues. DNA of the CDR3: TGTGCCAGCAGTTTGCGCGGCTACAATGAGCAGTTCTTC. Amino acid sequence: CASSLRGYNEQFF.

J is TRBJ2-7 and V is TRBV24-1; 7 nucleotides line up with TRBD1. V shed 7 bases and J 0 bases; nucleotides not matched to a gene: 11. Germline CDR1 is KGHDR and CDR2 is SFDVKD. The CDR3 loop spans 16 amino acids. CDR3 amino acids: CATRSDKQGSSYEQYF. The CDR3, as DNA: TGTGCCACCAGAAGTGACAAACAGGGGAGCTCCTACGAGCAGTACTTC.

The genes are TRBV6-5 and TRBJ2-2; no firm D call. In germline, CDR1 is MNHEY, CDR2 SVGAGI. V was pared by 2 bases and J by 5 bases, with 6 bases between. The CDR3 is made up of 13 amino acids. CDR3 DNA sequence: TGTGCCAGCAGTTACCAGAGGACCGGGGAGCTGTTTTTT. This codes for CASSYQRTGELFF.

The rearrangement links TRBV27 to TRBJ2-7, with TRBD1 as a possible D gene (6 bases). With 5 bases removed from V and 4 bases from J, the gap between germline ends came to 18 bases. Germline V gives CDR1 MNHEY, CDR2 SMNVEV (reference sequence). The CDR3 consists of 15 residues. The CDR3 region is CASSTTGISLYEQYF. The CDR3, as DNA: TGTGCCAGCAGTACAACAGGGATCAGCCTTTACGAGCAGTACTTC.

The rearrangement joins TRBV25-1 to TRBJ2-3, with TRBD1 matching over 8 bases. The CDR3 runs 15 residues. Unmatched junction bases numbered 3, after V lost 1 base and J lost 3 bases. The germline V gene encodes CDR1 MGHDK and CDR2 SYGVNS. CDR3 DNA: TGTGCCAGCAGTGAATCGGACAGGGATACAGATACGCAGTATTTT. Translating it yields CASSESDRDTDTQYF.